Listed here are 24 T cell receptor beta chains from one sample, sequenced in a study of shared clonotypes between healthy human individuals. The method was immunoSEQ multiplex PCR; TCRdb's version includes in-frame clones alone and lacks a portion of them. The repertoire holds 2 million to 3 million clones, with roughly 93% as singletons. Sequencing was performed on naive CD4+ T cells from PBMCs. Described subset: CD45RA+ positively selected. These TCRs come from a young man in good health. Some clones in this sample may be carry-over from other donors' samples.

V gene TRBV7-6 combines with J gene TRBJ2-7; no firm D call. Germline V CDR1 and CDR2: SGHVS, FNYEAQ. Deletions cut 2 bases from V and 7 bases from J, with 15 bases between. The CDR3 sequence is 14 residues long. CDR3 in DNA: TGTGCCAGCAGCTTAAGTGACTTCCTGGGAGAGCAGTACTTC. Translation: CASSLSDFLGEQYF.

The chain combines TRBV21-1 with TRBJ1-4; the D call of TRBD1 is as the table states it, not checked on the DNA. TRBV21-1 is given as a pseudogene. The CDR3 consists of 18 residues. The chain's CDR3 is CASTPPGQEPSTNEKLFF. The CDR3 nucleotides read TGTGCCAGCACCCCACCGGGACAGGAACCATCAACTAATGAAAAACTGTTTTTT.

This rearrangement joins TRBV5-1 to TRBJ2-5, with 7 bases aligning to TRBD1. CDR1 and CDR2 from the germline V gene are SGHRS and YFSETQ. The CDR3 runs 15 residues. The V gene end was trimmed by 4 bases and the J gene end by 5 bases; junction bases not matched to a gene: 11. The CDR3 protein is CASSVQTGTAETQYF. Here the CDR3 DNA reads TGCGCCAGCAGCGTCCAAACCGGGACAGCGGAGACCCAGTACTTC.

The chain has TRBV5-8 and TRBJ2-5, with a weak D call TRBD1 (5 bases). Trimming pared 1 base from V and 5 bases from J, leaving 12 bases between. Germline V CDR1 and CDR2: SGHTS, YDEGEE. The CDR3 has 14 residues. The CDR3 region has the DNA TGTGCCAGCAGCTTGTCAGGGATAGAGGAGACCCAGTACTTC. Translated: CASSLSGIEETQYF.

The chain has TRBV28 and TRBJ1-2; tentative D call: TRBD1 (5 bases). The V gene's germline CDR1 is MDHEN and CDR2 SYDVKM. Trimming removed 6 bases at V and 8 bases at J, with 19 bases between. The CDR3 is made up of 14 amino acids. DNA of the CDR3: TGTGCCAGCAGCCCCTCCCCAGGGAGGGTCGGCTACACCTTC. It yields the protein CASSPSPGRVGYTF.

V is TRBV5-1 and J is TRBJ2-5, with a possible D match to TRBD2 (6 bases). This CDR3 is built from 16 residues. Germline CDR1 is SGHRS and CDR2 is YFSETQ. V was cut by 1 base and J by 4 bases, with 17 bases left in between. The CDR3 DNA reads TGCGCCAGCAGCTTGATGGCGGGTTTGCGGGGAGAGACCCAGTACTTC. Its protein product is CASSLMAGLRGETQYF.

The CDR3 bases are TGTGCCAGCAGCCAAGAAGCTAGCATCCCCGATGAGCAGTTCTTC. Its protein is CASSQEASIPDEQFF. The chain couples TRBV4-2 to TRBJ2-1; perhaps TRBD2 as D (5 bases). V was trimmed by 0 bases and J by 8 bases, leaving 14 bases between them. The germline V gene encodes CDR1 LGHNA and CDR2 YNFKEQ. CDR3 length: 15 amino acids.

Only one count was recorded for this clone. Compared with germline, one end of the junction differs, possibly owing to a read error. The chain recombines TRBV28 with TRBJ1-4; possibly TRBD1 for D (5 bases). The CDR3 has 14 residues. From germline, CDR1 is MDHEN and CDR2 SYDVKM. CDR3: CVSSRTGTNEKLFF. CDR3 DNA: TGTGTCAGCAGTCGCACAGGAACTAATGAAAAACTGTTTTTT.

The V gene is TRBV28, the J gene TRBJ2-2; D remains unclear. Germline lookup yields CDR1 MDHEN and CDR2 SYDVKM. V was trimmed by 6 bases and J by 1 base, leaving 12 bases between them. The CDR3 consists of 15 residues. The CDR3, as DNA: TGTGCCAGCAGCGAACCGTGGGAGAACACCGGGGAGCTGTTTTTT. Its translation is CASSEPWENTGELFF.

A remark on this clone: The same CDR3 is also encoded by other DNA sequences in this sample. The chain links TRBV5-1 to TRBJ2-2, with D hard to call. Germline V lookup: CDR1 SGHRS, CDR2 YFSETQ. Trimming took off 0 bases at V and 0 bases at J, with 3 bases between the two ends. The CDR3 consists of 14 residues. Here the CDR3 reads CASSLAPNTGELFF. CDR3 nucleotides: TGCGCCAGCAGCTTGGCTCCGAACACCGGGGAGCTGTTTTTT.

The CDR3 protein is CASSFKSTGTSVYNEQFF. CDR3 DNA: TGTGCCAGCAGTTTTAAGTCAACCGGGACTAGCGTTTACAATGAGCAGTTCTTC. The chain joins TRBV27 to TRBJ2-1; 10 positions agree with TRBD2. The CDR3 is 18 residues long. V lost 3 bases and J lost 4; bases outside the gene matches: 12. The germline CDR1 and CDR2 sequences are MNHEY and SMNVEV (reference sequence).

V is TRBV18 and J is TRBJ2-5, with 8 bases that match TRBD1. The CDR3 extends over 15 amino acids. Germline CDR1 is KGHSH and CDR2 is LQKENI. Trimming removed 5 bases from V and 1 base from J; junction bases left unmatched: 6. This CDR3 is CASSWDRQRQETQYF. In DNA form, the CDR3 reads TGTGCCAGCTCATGGGACAGGCAACGCCAAGAGACCCAGTACTTC.

The gene calls are TRBV6-6 and TRBJ2-7, with D perhaps TRBD1 (5 bases). The V end was cut by 0 bases, the J end by 2 bases, with 8 bases between. Per germline, CDR1 MNHNY and CDR2 SVGAGI (reference sequence). The CDR3 is made up of 14 amino acids. The CDR3 region has the DNA TGTGCCAGCAGTTACTCTCACAGGACCTACGAGCAGTACTTC. Amino acids: CASSYSHRTYEQYF.

This clone was detected a few times. The chain links TRBV2 to TRBJ2-3; D not resolved. Looked up from germline, CDR1 is SNHLY and CDR2 is FYNNEI. With 2 bases removed from V and 7 bases from J, the gap between germline ends came to 4 bases. The CDR3 runs to 11 residues. CDR3 nucleotide sequence: TGTGCCAGCAGTGAACTAAATACGCAGTATTTT. Protein sequence: CASSELNTQYF. Looking up the rest from reference TRBV2 and TRBJ2-3 gives the full variable domain: EPEVTQTPSHQVTQMGQEVILRCVPISNHLYFYWYRQILGQKVEFLVSFYNNEISEKSEIFDDQFSVERPDGSNFTLKIRSTKLEDSAMYFCASSELNTQYFGPGTRLTVL.

The V and J genes are TRBV5-1 and TRBJ2-1, with 10 bases lining up with TRBD2. This CDR3 is 15 amino acids long. Germline loops: CDR1 SGHRS, CDR2 YFSETQ. Trimming took 1 base from V and 7 from J; bases not matched to a gene: 5. Here the CDR3 DNA reads TGCGCCAGCAGCTTGCTAGCGGGAGTTCGGAATGAGCAGTTCTTC. Translated: CASSLLAGVRNEQFF.

The CDR3 DNA sequence: TGTGCCAGCAGCTTAGATCATTTTCGGGCCTACGAGCAGTACTTC. It encodes CASSLDHFRAYEQYF. The chain uses TRBV7-9 and TRBJ2-7; D not certain. The germline V gene encodes CDR1 SEHNR and CDR2 FQNEAQ (reference sequence). Trimming removed 1 base at V and 2 bases at J, with 12 bases between. The CDR3 loop spans 15 amino acids.

The rearrangement links TRBV6-6 to TRBJ1-5; TRBD1 might be the D (5 bases). CDR3 length equals 15 residues. Trimming removed 0 bases at V and 5 bases at J, with 11 bases between. CDR1 is MNHNY, CDR2 SVGAGI, per germline (reference sequence). The CDR3, as DNA: TGTGCCAGCAGTTACTCGAGGCAGGGCGATCAGCCCCAGCATTTT. This translates into CASSYSRQGDQPQHF.

The chain combines TRBV7-3 with TRBJ2-1; tentatively, D is TRBD2 (5 bases). This CDR3 is 15 amino acids long. Trimming took off 4 bases at V and 7 bases at J, with 17 bases between the two ends. The V gene's germline CDR1 is SGHTA and CDR2 FQGTGA. Here the CDR3 reads CASSSDSRTGNEQFF. In DNA, the CDR3 is TGTGCCAGCAGCTCTGACTCCCGCACGGGGAATGAGCAGTTCTTC.

This clone occurred once. The V and J genes are TRBV30 and TRBJ2-3; no clear D. CDR3 length: 12 residues. From germline, CDR1 is GTSNPN and CDR2 SVGIG (reference sequence). V was shortened by 4 bases and J by 2 bases, with 7 bases between the two germline ends. CDR3 amino acids: CAWTPTTDTQYF. In DNA form, the CDR3 reads TGTGCCTGGACACCTACCACAGATACGCAGTATTTT. The whole variable domain, remainder taken from reference TRBV30 and TRBJ2-3, is SQTIHQWPATLVQPVGSPLSLECTVEGTSNPNLYWYRQAAGRGLQLLFYSVGIGQISSEVPQNLSASRPQDRQFILSSKKLLLSDSGFYLCAWTPTTDTQYFGPGTRLTVL.

Written as DNA, the CDR3 is TGCAGCGTTGCCCCTACAGGGCTCTTGAACACTGAAGCTTTCTTT. Amino acid sequence: CSVAPTGLLNTEAFF. The rearrangement uses TRBV29-1 and TRBJ1-1; a possible D gene is TRBD1 (6 bases). There are 15 residues in the CDR3. Trimming shortened V by 4 bases and J by 0 bases, and 15 bases separated the two germline ends. Germline CDR1 is SQVTM and CDR2 is ANQGSEA.

A single count supports this clone. The V gene is TRBV7-6, the J gene TRBJ1-2; D might be TRBD1 (6 bases). V lost 5 bases and J lost 8, with 12 bases in between. The CDR3 has 12 amino acids. Germline lookup yields CDR1 SGHVS and CDR2 FNYEAQ. The CDR3 sequence is CASSPRGSGYTF. The CDR3 bases are TGTGCCAGCAGCCCCAGGGGTAGCGGCTACACCTTC.

This clone has only one observation. The J gene is TRBJ2-7, the V gene TRBV5-1; tentative D call: TRBD2 (5 bases). CDR1 is SGHRS, CDR2 YFSETQ, per germline. V was clipped by 3 bases and J by 2 bases, with 9 bases between them. This CDR3 comprises 13 residues. CDR3 residues: CASSYEGPYEQYF. In DNA form, the CDR3 reads TGCGCCAGCAGCTACGAGGGCCCCTACGAGCAGTACTTC. Variable domain in full (rest from reference TRBV5-1 and TRBJ2-7): KAGVTQTPRYLIKTRGQQVTLSCSPISGHRSVSWYQQTPGQGLQFLFEYFSETQRNKGNFPGRFSGRQFSNSRSEMNVSTLELGDSALYLCASSYEGPYEQYFGPGTRLTVT.

J is TRBJ1-1 and V is TRBV19, with a tentative D call TRBD1 (5 bases). Trimming cost V 5 bases and J 5 bases, with 21 bases left between them. The CDR3 totals 16 residues. CDR1 is LNHDA, CDR2 SQIVND, per germline (reference sequence). This CDR3 is CASSPWGRGRDTEAFF. The DNA of the CDR3 is TGTGCCAGTAGTCCATGGGGGAGGGGAAGGGATACTGAAGCTTTCTTT.

V is TRBV6-1 and J is TRBJ1-2, with D perhaps matching TRBD1 (6 bases). CDR1 is MNHNS, CDR2 SASEGT, per germline. This CDR3 spans 14 amino acids. Trimming removed 6 bases from V and 8 bases from J, with 19 bases in between. For the CDR3, the DNA is TGTGCCAGCAGGGATCAGGGGCCGAGTCGAGGCTACACCTTC. This encodes CASRDQGPSRGYTF.